The rows below give T cell receptor beta chains drawn from one sample of a study of blood T cell repertoires in COVID-19. Profiled with immunoSEQ multiplex PCR; TCRdb holds only in-frame clones, not every one. The sample has hundreds of thousands of clones, roughly 87% seen once; the top ten hold more than 0.8%. The specimen sequenced was PBMCs or T cells enriched from blood (not recorded which). These receptors were obtained from a woman aged 25 to 39 who had recovered from COVID-19. CDR3s include the opening cysteine and the closing phenylalanine or tryptophan. D genes are given only for firm matches. Size tells how often a clone was seen (once, few, many) or the class of an expanded clone, and some rows leave it out.

size	V	J	D	CDR3	DNA
NA	TRBV5-6	TRBJ2-2	TRBD1	CASSPGTVRATGELFF	TGTGCCAGCAGCCCCGGGACAGTTCGGGCCACCGGGGAGCTGTTTTTT
NA	TRBV10-3	TRBJ1-5	TRBD1	CAISEGGWQPQHF	TGTGCCATCAGTGAAGGGGGCTGGCAGCCCCAGCATTTT
few	TRBV2	TRBJ2-5	TRBD2	CASSVGTNQETQYF	TGTGCCAGCAGTGTCGGGACTAACCAAGAGACCCAGTACTTC
NA	TRBV11-2	TRBJ1-3	TRBD1	CASSLQGRQGVPGNTIYF	TGTGCCAGCAGCTTACAAGGACGTCAGGGGGTCCCTGGAAACACCATATATTTT
NA	TRBV15	TRBJ2-2	NA	CATSRLTGPGELFF	TGTGCCACCAGCAGACTCACAGGGCCCGGGGAGCTGTTTTTT
once	TRBV18	TRBJ2-3	NA	CASSPPGGQDTQYF	TGTGCCAGCTCACCACCGGGGGGGCAAGATACGCAGTATTTT
NA	TRBV7-2	TRBJ2-3	TRBD2	CASSFGGGDTQYF	TGTGCCAGCAGCTTCGGCGGGGGGGATACGCAGTATTTT
NA	TRBV10-1	TRBJ1-5	NA	CASLGQKNSNQPQHF	TGCGCCAGCCTGGGACAAAAGAATAGCAATCAGCCCCAGCATTTT
few	TRBV27	TRBJ1-6	NA	CASSLHLGSSYNSPLHF	TGTGCCAGCAGTTTACATTTGGGGAGCTCCTATAATTCACCCCTCCACTTT
NA	TRBV6-5	TRBJ1-4	NA	CASTLGGRGREKLFF	TGTGCCAGCACCCTGGGGGGAAGGGGACGAGAAAAACTGTTTTTT
NA	TRBV6-5	TRBJ2-7	TRBD1	CASRRDSSYEQYF	TGTGCCAGCAGGAGGGACAGCTCCTACGAGCAGTACTTC
NA	TRBV3-1/TRBV3-2	TRBJ2-7	TRBD1	CASSQLQGYEQYF	TGTGCCAGCAGCCAATTACAGGGGTACGAGCAGTACTTC
NA	TRBV3-1/TRBV3-2	TRBJ2-7	NA	CASKGTSYEQYF	TGTGCCAGCAAAGGGACATCTTACGAGCAGTACTTC
once	TRBV24-1	TRBJ2-3	NA	CATSDSITDTQYF	TGTGCCACCAGTGATTCCATCACAGATACGCAGTATTTT
NA	TRBV2	TRBJ2-7	NA	CASSESRERGSYEQYF	TGTGCCAGCAGTGAATCAAGGGAACGGGGATCCTACGAGCAGTACTTC
NA	TRBV11-2	TRBJ2-7	NA	CASSPGIYEQYF	TGTGCCAGCAGCCCGGGGATCTACGAGCAGTACTTC
many	TRBV28	TRBJ2-7	NA	CASVGTRRDSYYEQYF	TGTGCCAGCGTTGGGACACGGCGGGACAGTTACTACGAGCAGTACTTC